The TCR beta chain under discussion was sequenced for a study of blood T cell repertoires in COVID-19. For the study at large: Italy, Spain and the United States were the sources of the convalescent and acute COVID-19 samples. T cells, B-cell-depleted T cells, or PBMCs supplied cDNA or gDNA.

The authors' processing: Amplification of reference gene primers was used by the study to estimate nucleated cell counts. Only in-frame clones appear in the TCRdb table, and some are missing; sequencing was by immunoSEQ multiplex PCR. The V and J calls and clone size are taken from that table; D and trimming were inferred from the DNA. The table records 240,000 or so clones, around 80% of them present only once. This CDR3 is built from 13 residues. Trimming removed 0 bases at V and 4 bases at J, with 7 bases between. Germline loops: CDR1 MNHEY, CDR2 SVGEGT. The sequenced sample consisted of peripheral blood. The chain couples TRBV6-2 or TRBV6-3 to TRBJ2-7, with D uncertain. The sequence was obtained from a woman aged 18-29 years with acute or convalescent COVID-19. The CDR3 sequence is CASSYSRFYEQYF. In nucleotides, the CDR3 is TGTGCCAGCAGTTACTCGAGGTTTTACGAGCAGTACTTC.